A single sample gave rise to the 2 T cell receptor beta chains below, sequenced in a study of regulatory T cells in long-lasting Graves disease. The TCR beta library used iRepertoire HTBI primers with Arm-PCR amplification of CDR3. TCRdb re-derived calls from the multiplex PCR reads in MiXCR, one entry per CDR3 protein. Of about 660,000 distinct CDR3 sequences in the sample, 25% to 35% were seen once. Noted time point: persistent/refractory GD, antithyroid drugs over 5 years with positive TRAb. With RNA extracted from PBMCs as input, the TCR library was made. Source: peripheral blood mononuclear cells (PBMCs), taken when the disease was refractory, from a patient treated with antithyroid drugs. These receptors were collected from a female donor with Graves disease.

The table lists this clonotype with a count of one. V usage is TRBV6-2 or TRBV6-3 and J usage is TRBJ1-5; TRBD1 is a possible D gene (6 bases). V gave up 2 bases and J gave up 2 bases, with 10 bases separating them. The CDR3 consists of 15 residues. Germline lookup yields CDR1 MNHEY and CDR2 SVGEGT. The DNA of the CDR3 is TGTGCCAGCAGTTACAGGGGGGGGGGCAATCAGCCCCAGCATTTT. This translates into CASSYRGGGNQPQHF.

The rearrangement links TRBV12-3 or TRBV12-4 to TRBJ2-2; the D call may be TRBD1 or TRBD2 (5 bases each). CDR3 length equals 16 residues. Trimming pared 3 bases from V and 2 bases from J, leaving 13 bases between. CDR3 residues: CASSFFPGPNTGELFF. CDR3 in DNA: TGTGCCAGCAGTTTCTTTCCGGGACCAAACACCGGGGAGCTGTTTTTT.